This is a list of T cell receptor beta chains from one sample in a study of T cell responses to AZD1222 COVID-19 vaccine. Using immunoSEQ multiplex PCR, the repertoire was profiled, and TCRdb retains in-frame clones only, with some absent. The sample includes about 180,000 clones, about 86% of them seen just once. This specimen consisted of peripheral blood, obtained 28 days after the second AZD1222 dose. The receptors originated from an adult who received the AZD1222 COVID-19 vaccine. The CDR3 runs from the conserved cysteine through the conserved F or W. D genes are given only for firm matches. Some rows have no size entry. The others give once, few or many, or a class for an expanded clone.

cdr3_aa cdr3_nt j_call clone_size d_call v_call
CASSLAGGGDGYTF TGCGCCAGCAGCTTGGCGGGGGGCGGGGATGGCTACACCTTC TRBJ1-2 NA NA TRBV5-1
CASRGQGNTGELFF TGTGCCAGTAGGGGACAGGGGAACACCGGGGAGCTGTTTTTT TRBJ2-2 few TRBD1 TRBV19
CASSQVGTGGQPQHF TGCGCCAGCAGCCAAGTGGGGACAGGGGGTCAGCCCCAGCATTTT TRBJ1-5 NA TRBD1 TRBV4-1
CASSRDRVASGANVLTF TGCGCCAGCAGCCGGGACAGGGTCGCCTCTGGGGCCAACGTCCTGACTTTC TRBJ2-6 NA TRBD1 TRBV5-1
CAITRQGMEGYTF TGTGCCATCACCAGACAGGGAATGGAGGGCTACACCTTC TRBJ1-2 NA TRBD1 TRBV10-3
CASSLGTGEQPQHF TGCGCCAGCAGCTTGGGGACAGGGGAACAGCCCCAGCATTTT TRBJ1-5 once TRBD1 TRBV5-1
CASTGPPTNEKLFF TGTGCCAGTACGGGGCCTCCAACTAATGAAAAACTGTTTTTT TRBJ1-4 NA NA TRBV19
CSVAPGGVTGELFF TGCAGCGTTGCCCCAGGGGGGGTCACCGGGGAGCTGTTTTTT TRBJ2-2 NA NA TRBV29-1
CASAPPPGGGYEQYF TGTGCCAGCGCTCCCCCGCCGGGGGGTGGCTACGAGCAGTACTTC TRBJ2-7 NA TRBD2 TRBV27
CASSPPGRRQETQYF TGTGCCAGCTCACCACCCGGGAGGAGACAAGAGACCCAGTACTTC TRBJ2-5 NA TRBD2 TRBV18
CASSQGAGRYEQYF TGTGCCAGCAGCCAAGGTGCAGGCCGCTACGAGCAGTACTTC TRBJ2-7 many NA TRBV4-2
CASSFPFLSNTEAFF TGTGCCAGCAGCTTTCCGTTCCTTTCGAACACTGAAGCTTTCTTT TRBJ1-1 NA NA TRBV7-9
CASSIGPRQETQYF TGTGCCAGTAGTATAGGCCCTCGCCAAGAGACCCAGTACTTC TRBJ2-5 NA NA TRBV19
CASSPRGVTDTQYF TGTGCCAGCAGCCCAAGGGGGGTGACAGATACGCAGTATTTT TRBJ2-3 NA NA TRBV9
CASSLTPHRDRGDNEQFF TGCGCCAGCAGCTTGACTCCACACCGAGACAGGGGTGACAATGAGCAGTTCTTC TRBJ2-1 NA TRBD1 TRBV5-1
CASSWTGGGGNTIYF TGTGCCAGCAGCTGGACAGGGGGAGGTGGAAACACCATATATTTT TRBJ1-3 NA TRBD1 TRBV5-5
CASSSTSTNSPLHF TGTGCCAGCAGTTCGACATCCACCAATTCACCCCTCCACTTT TRBJ1-6 NA NA TRBV7-2
CASSYDIRGPMDTQYF TGTGCCAGCAGCTATGACATCAGGGGGCCCATGGATACGCAGTATTTT TRBJ2-3 NA TRBD1 TRBV5-6
CASSQETSGGDYEQYF TGCGCCAGCAGCCAGGAGACTAGCGGGGGAGACTACGAGCAGTACTTC TRBJ2-7 NA TRBD2 TRBV4-3
CASSGNNSPLHF TGTGCCAGCAGCGGGAATAATTCACCCCTCCACTTT TRBJ1-6 NA NA TRBV11-2
CATYIKTGNPGSNQPQHF TGCGCCACCTATATAAAAACCGGGAACCCTGGGAGCAATCAGCCCCAGCATTTT TRBJ1-5 NA NA TRBV5-1
CASSPASGASYEQYF TGTGCCAGCAGCCCGGCTAGCGGGGCATCCTACGAGCAGTACTTC TRBJ2-7 few TRBD2 TRBV7-8